Listed here are 20 T cell receptor beta chains from one sample, sequenced in a study of PD-L1 blockade in urothelial cancer. TCRdb's copy holds only in-frame clones and misses some; the assay was immunoSEQ multiplex PCR. The sample yields 70,000 to 75,000 clones, roughly nine tenths seen once. Source: PBMCs, taken around atezolizumab (anti-PD-L1) treatment. These receptors were obtained from a man in his sixties with urothelial cancer.

This clone has more than one count but fewer than ten. J is TRBJ2-7 and V is TRBV7-2, with 7 bases that match TRBD1. This CDR3 has 13 residues. After removal of 4 bases from V and 7 bases from J, the junction contained 7 bases not matched to a gene. Germline V CDR1 and CDR2: SGHTA, FQGNSA. The CDR3 is CASSSSPGGEQYF. CDR3 nucleotides: TGTGCCAGCAGCTCCAGCCCAGGGGGTGAGCAGTACTTC.

The CDR3 DNA reads as TGTGCCAGCAGTTACCCCCAAGGACAGAGAGAGACCCAGTACTTC. It encodes CASSYPQGQRETQYF. The V and J genes are TRBV6-5 and TRBJ2-5; perhaps TRBD1 as D (6 bases). Per the germline V gene, CDR1 is MNHEY and CDR2 is SVGAGI. This CDR3 is 15 amino acids long. V lost 2 bases to trimming and J lost 4 bases, with 14 bases between them.

V is TRBV6-5 and J is TRBJ2-7; 9 nucleotides align to TRBD1. This CDR3 region has 14 residues. V dropped 4 bases and J dropped 9; count of bases not matched to a gene: 10. Germline V gene sequence: CDR1 MNHEY, CDR2 SVGAGI. The CDR3 spells CASSSLQSTGGQYF. As DNA, the CDR3 is TGTGCCAGCAGTTCGTTACAATCGACAGGGGGGCAGTACTTC.

The chain employs TRBV6-1 and TRBJ2-5; the match to TRBD1 covers 8 bases. The CDR3 has 14 amino acids. Germline values: CDR1 MNHNS, CDR2 SASEGT. After removal of 7 bases from V and 5 bases from J, the junction contained 9 bases not matched to a gene. This CDR3 is CASTDPRGQETQYF. In DNA form, the CDR3 reads TGTGCCAGCACCGACCCCAGGGGGCAGGAGACCCAGTACTTC.

This chain uses TRBV4-1 with TRBJ1-2; D not certain. The CDR3 is made up of 14 amino acids. Trimming took off 0 bases at V and 8 bases at J, with 13 bases between the two ends. The germline V gene has CDR1 MGHRA and CDR2 YSYEKL. The CDR3 DNA reads as TGCGCCAGCAGCCAAGAGGAGGGAAGAGGGGGCTACACCTTC. Encoded protein: CASSQEEGRGGYTF.

The chain combines TRBV11-3 with TRBJ2-3; TRBD2 matches at 8 bases. Germline V gives CDR1 SGHNT, CDR2 YENEEA. J gave up 6 bases and V 0 bases, and 5 bases lay outside the gene matches. This CDR3 has 15 amino acids. The CDR3 DNA reads TGTGCCAGCAGCTTAGAAGCGGGGGACCTGGATACGCAGTATTTT. Protein sequence: CASSLEAGDLDTQYF. Supplemented by reference TRBV11-3 and TRBJ2-3, the full variable domain reads EAGVVQSPRYKIIEKKQPVAFWCNPISGHNTLYWYLQNLGQGPELLIRYENEEAVDDSQLPKDRFSAERLKGVDSTLKIQPAELGDSAVYLCASSLEAGDLDTQYFGPGTRLTVL.

The chain links TRBV28 to TRBJ1-5; TRBD1 matches 8 bases. Per germline, CDR1 MDHEN and CDR2 SYDVKM. With 4 bases clipped from V and 0 bases from J, the junction kept 20 bases outside the gene matches. The CDR3 has 21 amino acids. The CDR3 DNA reads as TGTGCCAGCAGTTCCGCGTTGGGGACCGGGACAGGTCTAGCTAGCAATCAGCCCCAGCATTTT. Its translation is CASSSALGTGTGLASNQPQHF.

About this clone: The sample contains more than one DNA sequence encoding this CDR3. This rearrangement joins TRBV7-2 to TRBJ1-6; the D is unclear. The CDR3 length is 12 residues. V dropped 5 bases and J dropped 7 bases, with 6 bases sitting between them. Germline CDR1 reads SGHTA; CDR2 reads FQGNSA. The CDR3, as DNA: TGTGCCAGCAGCCAAATGAATTCACCCCTCCACTTT. Translation gives CASSQMNSPLHF.

This clone was recorded only once. The chain links TRBV27 to TRBJ2-5, with TRBD2 matching 9 bases. V lost 6 bases, J lost 3 bases, and 14 bases stayed unmatched. Germline V gene data show CDR1 as MNHEY and CDR2 as SMNVEV (reference sequence). The CDR3 is made up of 17 amino acids. Here the CDR3 reads CASRKAGTSLLKETQYF. The CDR3 DNA reads as TGTGCCAGCAGGAAAGCCGGGACTAGCCTTTTAAAAGAGACCCAGTACTTC.

V gene TRBV6-6 combines with J gene TRBJ1-2; D possibly corresponds to TRBD1 (6 bases). The CDR3 is made up of 14 amino acids. Trimming removed 5 bases at V and 6 bases at J, with 16 bases between. CDR1 MNHNY and CDR2 SVGAGI come from the germline V gene (reference sequence). The CDR3 sequence is CASSQTGLLDGYTF. The CDR3 DNA reads TGTGCCAGCAGTCAAACAGGGTTACTGGATGGCTACACCTTC.

The chain employs TRBV19 and TRBJ2-7; tentative D call: TRBD2 (5 bases). There are 13 residues in the CDR3. CDR1 is LNHDA and CDR2 is SQIVND in the germline V gene (reference sequence). Trimming left V 5 bases short and J 3 bases short, with 11 bases between. The CDR3 loop is CASSDRAGYEQYF. The CDR3 DNA sequence: TGTGCCAGTAGTGATCGGGCGGGCTACGAGCAGTACTTC. The full variable domain, completed using reference TRBV19 and TRBJ2-7, is DGGITQSPKYLFRKEGQNVTLSCEQNLNHDAMYWYRQDPGQGLRLIYYSQIVNDFQKGDIAEGYSVSREKKESFPLTVTSAQKNPTAFYLCASSDRAGYEQYFGPGTRLTVT.

The V and J genes are TRBV15 and TRBJ2-7; 7 bases map to TRBD2. After removal of 1 base from V and 3 bases from J, the junction contained 9 bases not matched to a gene. The CDR3 is 16 amino acids. Germline V gene data show CDR1 as LNHNV and CDR2 as YYDKDF (reference sequence). DNA of the CDR3: TGTGCCACCAGCAGAGCTGCGGGAGAGTATGGCTACGAGCAGTACTTC. Its translation: CATSRAAGEYGYEQYF.

The CDR3, as DNA: TGTGCCAGCAGCTTACGGGAAAGGGGCGGAGGGGGCTACACCTTC. This codes for CASSLRERGGGGYTF. The V and J genes are TRBV7-2 and TRBJ1-2; perhaps TRBD1 as D (5 bases). V was clipped by 2 bases and J by 8 bases, with 18 bases between them. The germline V gene has CDR1 SGHTA and CDR2 FQGNSA. The CDR3 has 15 residues.

J is TRBJ2-4 and V is TRBV27; the D is unclear. Per the germline V gene, CDR1 is MNHEY and CDR2 is SMNVEV (reference sequence). The CDR3 is made up of 18 amino acids. The V and J ends lost 6 bases and 1 base respectively, with 22 bases between them. The CDR3 DNA follows: TGTGCCAGCAGCCATATGGATGGGCCCCGCCGGGCCAAAAACATTCAGTACTTC. This translates into CASSHMDGPRRAKNIQYF.

The chain couples TRBV4-1 to TRBJ2-1; 7 bases match TRBD2. The ends lost 0 bases at V and 7 bases at J; junction bases unmatched: 6. CDR1 is MGHRA and CDR2 is YSYEKL in the germline V gene. This CDR3 is 15 amino acids long. The CDR3 loop reads CASSQDTGGRNEQFF. As DNA, the CDR3 is TGCGCCAGCAGCCAAGATACGGGGGGACGGAATGAGCAGTTCTTC.

The chain recombines TRBV2 with TRBJ1-5, with D uncertain. Trimming stripped 6 bases from V and 7 bases from J, with 16 bases between. The CDR3 length is 14 residues. Germline values: CDR1 SNHLY, CDR2 FYNNEI. CDR3 residues: CASRETLTGQPQHF. DNA for the CDR3: TGTGCCAGCAGGGAGACGCTTACTGGCCAGCCCCAGCATTTT.

The chain links TRBV5-6 to TRBJ2-7, with 12 nucleotides matching TRBD1. In germline, CDR1 is SGHDT, CDR2 YYEEEE. With V trimmed by 2 bases and J by 6 bases, 9 bases remained unmatched. The CDR3 is 16 residues long. The CDR3 sequence is CASSFRSGQGASEQYF. DNA of the CDR3: TGTGCCAGCAGCTTTAGGTCGGGACAGGGGGCGAGCGAGCAGTACTTC.

The chain joins TRBV11-2 to TRBJ2-1; D gene unclear. Trimming left V 1 base short and J 2 bases short, with 15 bases between. The CDR3 runs to 17 residues. Germline CDR1 SGHAT, CDR2 FQNNGV. The DNA of the CDR3 is TGTGCCAGCAGCTTAGCCGGAATGGGCAGCCCCTACAATGAGCAGTTCTTC. It encodes CASSLAGMGSPYNEQFF. Together with reference TRBV11-2 and TRBJ2-1, the CDR3 gives the full variable domain: EAGVAQSPRYKIIEKRQSVAFWCNPISGHATLYWYQQILGQGPKLLIQFQNNGVVDDSQLPKDRFSAERLKGVDSTLKIQPAKLEDSAVYLCASSLAGMGSPYNEQFFGPGTRLTVL.

V is TRBV19 and J is TRBJ1-1; TRBD1 matches at 7 bases. With V trimmed by 3 bases and J by 11 bases, 9 bases remained unmatched. This CDR3 has 13 residues. Looked up from germline, CDR1 is LNHDA and CDR2 is SQIVND (reference sequence). The CDR3 DNA sequence: TGTGCCAGTAGTATTCGGGACAGAGGGAGCGCTTTCTTT. The encoded protein is CASSIRDRGSAFF.

This clone has a single count. The J gene is TRBJ2-3, the V gene TRBV28; a weak D match, TRBD1 (5 bases). Per the germline V gene, CDR1 is MDHEN and CDR2 is SYDVKM. The CDR3 is 16 residues long. V lost 5 bases and J 5 bases, leaving 20 bases between the germline ends. The CDR3: CASSLRQSLGRDTQYF. CDR3 sequence (DNA): TGTGCCAGCAGTCTCCGACAGTCCTTAGGGCGAGATACGCAGTATTTT. The variable domain in full, completed from reference TRBV28 and TRBJ2-3, reads DVKVTQSSRYLVKRTGEKVFLECVQDMDHENMFWYRQDPGLGLRLIYFSYDVKMKEKGDIPEGYSVSREKKERFSLILESASTNQTSMYLCASSLRQSLGRDTQYFGPGTRLTVL.